These 25 T cell receptor beta chains share one sample of origin, sequenced in a study of Ad26.COV2.S vaccination and SARS-CoV-2 variants. The method was immunoSEQ multiplex PCR; TCRdb's version includes in-frame clones alone and lacks a portion of them. The repertoire includes about 460,000 clones, roughly 87% of them detected once, and over 1.5% sits in the top ten. Indicated treatment: roughly 18 received Ad26.COV2.S at low or high dose, single or two shots; roughly 5 received placebo; per-sample allocation not given. Day 63 after the first vaccine or placebo injection was the time point for sampling. This sample comprised peripheral blood, obtained in a trial of Ad26.COV2.S vaccine versus placebo. All receptors derive from a person between 18 and 65 years old who received the Ad26.COV2.S COVID-19 vaccine or a placebo.

This sequence joins TRBV9 and TRBJ2-7; TRBD1 aligns across 11 bases. The CDR3 spans 16 residues. Unmatched junction bases numbered 11, after V lost 3 bases and J lost 6 bases. Germline V lookup: CDR1 SGDLS, CDR2 YYNGEE. DNA of the CDR3: TGTGCCAGCAGCGAGTGGGGACAGGGGGGAGTCAGCGAGCAGTACTTC. Translating it yields CASSEWGQGGVSEQYF.

This rearrangement joins TRBV6-4 to TRBJ2-2, with D tentatively TRBD2 (5 bases). Germline lookup yields CDR1 MRHNA and CDR2 SNTAGT. The CDR3 runs to 13 residues. The V gene lost 5 bases and the J gene lost 1 base, with 5 bases spanning the gap. In DNA form, the CDR3 reads TGTGCCAGCAGTAGCGGGAACACCGGGGAGCTGTTTTTT. Its protein is CASSSGNTGELFF.

The rearrangement uses TRBV2 and TRBJ1-6; weak D call: TRBD1 (5 bases). Germline CDR1 SNHLY, CDR2 FYNNEI. This CDR3 spans 13 amino acids. Trimming shortened V by 6 bases and J by 10 bases, and 13 bases separated the two germline ends. The CDR3 region is CASRAGTTSPLHF. The CDR3, as DNA: TGTGCCAGCAGGGCCGGGACTACATCACCCCTCCACTTT.

The chain is built from TRBV19 and TRBJ2-5; D is perhaps TRBD2 (6 bases). The germline V and J ends were trimmed by 1 base and 1 base, with 13 bases remaining between them. The CDR3 runs to 16 residues. Germline assignment: CDR1 LNHDA and CDR2 SQIVND (reference sequence). CDR3 nucleotides: TGTGCCAGTAGTATAGCCTTGCGGGGACTCCAAGAGACCCAGTACTTC. Its translation: CASSIALRGLQETQYF.

Worth noting for this clone: The same CDR3 can be traced to other DNA sequences in this sample. The V gene is TRBV10-3, the J gene TRBJ2-7, with a possible D match to TRBD1 (6 bases). Trimming shortened V by 6 bases and J by 5 bases, and 11 bases separated the two germline ends. This CDR3 spans 12 amino acids. Germline assignment: CDR1 ENHRY and CDR2 SYGVKD. As DNA, the CDR3 is TGTGCCATCAGCCGAACAGGGAACGAGCAGTACTTC. Residues: CAISRTGNEQYF.

The J gene is TRBJ1-4, the V gene TRBV3-1 (or the pseudogene TRBV3-2); the match to TRBD1 covers 9 bases. Trimming took 4 bases from V and 8 from J; bases not matched to a gene: 5. This CDR3 region has 14 residues. CDR1 and CDR2 (germline): LGHDT, YNNKEL (reference sequence). The DNA of the CDR3 is TGTGCCAGCAGCCCCCGGACAGGGGTCGAAAAACTGTTTTTT. Its protein is CASSPRTGVEKLFF.

The CDR3 bases are TGTGCCAGCAGTGAACTAGCGGGAGGGCGTGAGACCCAGTACTTC. Encoded protein: CASSELAGGRETQYF. The rearrangement joins TRBV2 to TRBJ2-5, with TRBD2 identical over 12 bases. The CDR3 runs 15 residues. Unmatched junction bases numbered 3, after V lost 2 bases and J lost 5 bases. CDR1 and CDR2 from the germline V gene are SNHLY and FYNNEI.

This clone is a singleton in its sample. The rearrangement joins TRBV27 to TRBJ2-4, with 7 bases identical to TRBD1. This CDR3 is 14 amino acids long. From germline, CDR1 is MNHEY and CDR2 SMNVEV (reference sequence). With 5 bases clipped from V and 8 bases from J, the junction kept 9 bases outside the gene matches. CDR3 protein: CASSPQGVWDIQYF. The CDR3 bases are TGTGCCAGCAGTCCTCAGGGGGTATGGGACATTCAGTACTTC.

The chain employs TRBV27 and TRBJ2-1; D not resolved. Germline assignment: CDR1 MNHEY and CDR2 SMNVEV (reference sequence). The V end lost 4 bases, the J end lost 10 bases, and 8 bases lay between the germline ends. The CDR3 contains 11 residues. CDR3 sequence (DNA): TGTGCCAGCAGTTCCCATATAGAGCAGTTCTTC. This gives the protein CASSSHIEQFF.

CDR3 nucleotide sequence: TGTGCCAGCAGCTTAGCTCGGACAGATACGCAGTATTTT. This codes for CASSLARTDTQYF. V usage is TRBV7-2 and J usage is TRBJ2-3, with D uncertain. The V gene lost 0 bases and the J gene lost 3 bases, with 4 bases spanning the gap. The CDR3 runs 13 residues. Germline CDR1 and CDR2: SGHTA and FQGNSA.

This chain joins TRBV3-1 (or the pseudogene TRBV3-2) and TRBJ1-4, with TRBD1 matching over 9 bases. V lost 1 base, J lost 6 bases, and 3 bases stayed unmatched. The CDR3 is 15 amino acids. Per germline, CDR1 LGHDT and CDR2 YNNKEL (reference sequence). The CDR3 region is CASSQGDRDDEKLFF. The CDR3 region has the DNA TGTGCCAGCAGCCAAGGGGACAGGGACGATGAAAAACTGTTTTTT.

The rearrangement links TRBV19 to TRBJ2-7, with D possibly called TRBD1 or TRBD2 (7 bases each). The germline V gene has CDR1 LNHDA and CDR2 SQIVND (reference sequence). The CDR3 length is 16 residues. V was pared by 5 bases and J by 4 bases, with 21 bases between. CDR3 sequence reads: CASSPYPGGQKYEQYF. In nucleotides, the CDR3 is TGTGCCAGTAGTCCCTACCCGGGGGGACAGAAGTACGAGCAGTACTTC.

V usage is TRBV4-1 and J usage is TRBJ2-2, with TRBD1 identical over 8 bases. The V segment lost 1 base and the J segment 6 bases; nucleotides outside the gene matches: 10. CDR3 length equals 17 residues. The germline CDR1 and CDR2 sequences are MGHRA and YSYEKL. As DNA, the CDR3 is TGCGCCAGCAGCCAAGTTCCAGGACAGGGAAACGCCGGGGAGCTGTTTTTT. This encodes CASSQVPGQGNAGELFF.

The rearrangement uses TRBV5-1 and TRBJ2-2; TRBD1 matches 8 bases. With 7 bases clipped from V and 4 bases from J, the junction kept 6 bases outside the gene matches. In germline, CDR1 is SGHRS, CDR2 YFSETQ. CDR3 length equals 14 residues. CDR3 DNA: TGCGCCAGCCAAAAACAGGGGGGCACCGGGGAGCTGTTTTTT. This codes for CASQKQGGTGELFF.

A word on this clone: Different DNA sequences within this sample yield the same CDR3. V and J are TRBV18 and TRBJ2-7, with D unresolved. CDR1 and CDR2 from the germline V gene are KGHSH and LQKENI. The length of the CDR3 is 13 residues. Trimming shortened V by 4 bases and J by 0 bases, and 7 bases separated the two germline ends. CDR3 sequence: CASSRASSYEQYF. The CDR3 nucleotides read TGTGCCAGCTCACGTGCTAGCTCCTACGAGCAGTACTTC.

J is TRBJ1-3 and V is TRBV6-5; unclear D gene. Germline-derived CDR1 and CDR2 are MNHEY and SVGAGI. The CDR3 is made up of 15 amino acids. The germline V and J ends were trimmed by 5 bases and 4 bases, with 15 bases remaining between them. The CDR3 region is CASSTRSGSGNTIYF. The CDR3 nucleotides are TGTGCCAGCAGTACCCGTTCGGGATCCGGAAACACCATATATTTT.

The V and J genes are TRBV9 and TRBJ2-2; 9 bases are shared with TRBD2. Trimming took 3 bases from V and 6 from J; bases not matched to a gene: 24. The germline CDR1 and CDR2 sequences are SGDLS and YYNGEE. The CDR3 is 21 amino acids. CDR3 loop: CASSGPPPRGGNSGISGELFF. The DNA of the CDR3 is TGTGCCAGCAGCGGCCCCCCTCCGCGGGGGGGGAACTCGGGGATCTCCGGGGAGCTGTTTTTT.

V and J are TRBV7-9 and TRBJ2-4, with unresolved D. Trimming stripped 5 bases from V and 8 bases from J, with 22 bases between. Germline V gene data show CDR1 as SEHNR and CDR2 as FQNEAQ (reference sequence). This CDR3 comprises 16 residues. Written as DNA, the CDR3 is TGTGCCAGCAGCCCCTCCTCTGGGCACACTGGGGACATTCAGTACTTC. Translating it yields CASSPSSGHTGDIQYF.

This chain connects TRBV14 to TRBJ2-3, with TRBD1 identical over 9 bases. This CDR3 comprises 18 residues. Looked up from germline, CDR1 is SGHDN and CDR2 is FVKESK. V gave up 4 bases and J gave up 3 bases; unmatched junction bases: 14. The CDR3, as DNA: TGTGCCAGCAGCCCCCTAAAGGGATTGGGGACAGGGACAGATACGCAGTATTTT. This translates into CASSPLKGLGTGTDTQYF.

The CDR3, as DNA: TGTGCCAGCAGCTTAGGACAGGGAGGAGGACAGCCCCAGCATTTT. This gives the protein CASSLGQGGGQPQHF. This sequence joins TRBV11-2 and TRBJ1-5; 7 positions match TRBD1. Germline V gene data show CDR1 as SGHAT and CDR2 as FQNNGV. V dropped 1 base and J dropped 7; count of bases not matched to a gene: 7. The CDR3 is 15 amino acids.

The chain joins TRBV28 to TRBJ1-1; unclear D gene. The germline V and J ends were trimmed by 8 bases and 9 bases, with 4 bases remaining between them. The CDR3 contains 8 residues. The V gene's germline CDR1 is MDHEN and CDR2 SYDVKM. The CDR3 nucleotides are TGTGCCAGCGGGAAAGCTTTCTTT. Protein: CASGKAFF.

This chain joins TRBV11-2 and TRBJ2-7; 7 bases fit TRBD2. The CDR3 extends over 14 amino acids. J gave up 2 bases and V 1 base, and 2 bases lay outside the gene matches. The germline gives CDR1 SGHAT, CDR2 FQNNGV. CDR3 in amino acids: CASSLGGGPYEQYF. In DNA form, the CDR3 reads TGTGCCAGCAGCTTAGGGGGAGGGCCCTACGAGCAGTACTTC. Full variable domain (missing parts from reference TRBV11-2 and TRBJ2-7): EAGVAQSPRYKIIEKRQSVAFWCNPISGHATLYWYQQILGQGPKLLIQFQNNGVVDDSQLPKDRFSAERLKGVDSTLKIQPAKLEDSAVYLCASSLGGGPYEQYFGPGTRLTVT.

The chain couples TRBV7-9 to TRBJ2-1, with D unclear. V lost 2 bases, J lost 8 bases, and 10 bases lay in between. The CDR3 loop spans 13 amino acids. Per germline, CDR1 SEHNR and CDR2 FQNEAQ (reference sequence). In DNA form, the CDR3 reads TGTGCCAGCAGCTTATCTGGGCAAGATGAGCAGTTCTTC. This translates into CASSLSGQDEQFF.

This rearrangement joins TRBV30 to TRBJ2-5; 7 bases are a match to TRBD1. Per the germline V gene, CDR1 is GTSNPN and CDR2 is SVGIG (reference sequence). The CDR3 loop spans 17 amino acids. J lost 2 bases, V lost 2 bases, and 14 bases had no gene match. This CDR3 is CAWSPQLGTERQETQYF. CDR3 nucleotide sequence: TGTGCCTGGAGTCCCCAATTAGGGACAGAGAGGCAAGAGACCCAGTACTTC.

The rearrangement uses TRBV5-8 and TRBJ1-2; D uncertain. This CDR3 has 12 amino acids. The V end was cut by 0 bases, the J end by 6 bases, with 6 bases between. The V gene's germline CDR1 is SGHTS and CDR2 YDEGEE. The CDR3 DNA sequence: TGTGCCAGCAGCTTGGGGAGGCATGGCTACACCTTC. It is translated as CASSLGRHGYTF.